These 7 T cell receptor beta chains were sequenced from one sample in a study of blood T cell repertoires in COVID-19. The protocol was immunoSEQ multiplex PCR, while the TCRdb copy is restricted to in-frame clones and leaves out a portion. The table shows roughly 45,000 clones, with just under 85% occurring only once. Material for sequencing was peripheral blood. These receptors originate from a man aged 50-60 years with active COVID-19.

J is TRBJ2-1 and V is TRBV4-3, with 8 bases lining up with TRBD1. The CDR3 totals 15 residues. CDR1 LGHNA and CDR2 YSLEER come from the germline V gene. The V segment lost 4 bases and the J segment 7 bases; nucleotides outside the gene matches: 9. The CDR3 here is CASSRDRFGWNEQFF. CDR3 DNA: TGCGCCAGCAGCCGGGACAGGTTCGGGTGGAATGAGCAGTTCTTC.

The chain joins TRBV5-6 to TRBJ2-1; the match to TRBD2 covers 14 bases. Germline CDR1 is SGHDT and CDR2 is YYEEEE. The CDR3 spans 15 residues. Germline trimming cut 4 bases from V and 8 bases from J; bases unmatched to any gene: 5. The CDR3 protein is CASSPTSGGAHEQFF. In DNA form, the CDR3 reads TGTGCCAGCAGCCCGACTAGCGGGGGGGCTCATGAGCAGTTCTTC. The entire variable domain, with the rest obtained from reference TRBV5-6 and TRBJ2-1, is as follows: DAGVTQSPTHLIKTRGQQVTLRCSPKSGHDTVSWYQQALGQGPQFIFQYYEEEERQRGNFPDRFSGHQFPNYSSELNVNALLLGDSALYLCASSPTSGGAHEQFFGPGTRLTVL.

The chain employs TRBV9 and TRBJ2-3, with TRBD2 as a possible D gene (5 bases). V dropped 4 bases and J dropped 4 bases, with 7 bases sitting between them. This CDR3 is built from 12 residues. Germline assignment: CDR1 SGDLS and CDR2 YYNGEE. This CDR3 is CASSPGADTQYF. The CDR3 region has the DNA TGTGCCAGCAGCCCCGGGGCAGATACGCAGTATTTT.

J is TRBJ1-1 and V is TRBV29-1, with a weak D call TRBD1 (6 bases). Germline assignment: CDR1 SQVTM and CDR2 ANQGSEA. This CDR3 has 14 residues. V lost 4 bases and J 4 bases, leaving 16 bases between the germline ends. CDR3 nucleotide sequence: TGCAGCGTTGGGACAGCCCCGCTGGGCACTGAAGCTTTCTTT. Translation: CSVGTAPLGTEAFF.

This rearrangement joins TRBV11-3 to TRBJ2-5; D is unclear. The V end lost 1 base, the J end lost 2 bases, and 5 bases lay between the germline ends. The CDR3 consists of 13 residues. The germline gives CDR1 SGHNT, CDR2 YENEEA. The CDR3 region is CASSLVTQETQYF. For the CDR3, the DNA is TGTGCCAGCAGCTTAGTGACTCAAGAGACCCAGTACTTC.

The rearrangement links TRBV6-2 or TRBV6-3 to TRBJ2-6; 8 bases align to TRBD1. Trimming at V came to 5 bases and at J to 3 bases, leaving 0 bases not matched to a gene. This CDR3 comprises 14 residues. CDR1 and CDR2 from the germline V gene are MNHEY and SVGEGT. The CDR3 protein is CASSGTGGANVLTF. The CDR3 DNA sequence: TGTGCCAGCAGTGGGACAGGTGGGGCCAACGTCCTGACTTTC.

The V and J genes are TRBV30 and TRBJ2-1, with 9 positions matching TRBD2. Germline V gene data show CDR1 as GTSNPN and CDR2 as SVGIG (reference sequence). With 1 base clipped from V and 6 bases from J, the junction kept 13 bases outside the gene matches. This CDR3 contains 17 residues. The CDR3 DNA reads as TGTGCCTGGAGTGAGCCGGGACTAGCCGCCTTTGGCAATGAGCAGTTCTTC. Translated: CAWSEPGLAAFGNEQFF.